The 15 T cell receptor beta chains below were found in one sample sequenced in a study of tumor-infiltrating lymphocytes in localized non-small cell lung cancer. Assay used: immunoSEQ multiplex PCR; TCRdb lists only in-frame clones, some missing. The sample includes 10,000 to 13,000 clones, 65% to 90% of them seen just once. Input material: uninvolved lung tissue not adjacent to the tumor. The receptors stem from a human donor with non-small cell lung cancer.

A few counts support this clone. The chain has TRBV29-1 and TRBJ2-7, with 12 bases that match TRBD1. V lost 6 bases to trimming and J lost 3 bases; unmatched junction nucleotides: 6. The length of the CDR3 is 14 residues. The germline CDR1 and CDR2 sequences are SQVTM and ANQGSEA. The CDR3 region has the DNA TGCAGCGTCACCGGGACAGGGGGCAACTACGAGCAGTACTTC. Translation: CSVTGTGGNYEQYF.

The rearrangement joins TRBV7-2 to TRBJ2-7; D might be TRBD1 (6 bases). The CDR3 runs 16 residues. Between the trimmed V and J ends, which lost 4 bases and 2 bases, there was a span of 18 bases. Germline values: CDR1 SGHTA, CDR2 FQGNSA. In DNA form, the CDR3 reads TGTGCCAGCAGCTCCCCTGCCACAGGGTACCCCTACGAGCAGTACTTC. The encoded protein is CASSSPATGYPYEQYF.

This clone was seen a handful of times. The gene calls are TRBV2 and TRBJ2-1; 9 bases agree with TRBD1. The CDR3 sequence is 16 residues long. Germline V gene data show CDR1 as SNHLY and CDR2 as FYNNEI. Trimming at V came to 8 bases and at J to 7 bases, leaving 15 bases not matched to a gene. CDR3 amino acids: CASGGSTGGGLNEQFF. CDR3 nucleotides: TGTGCCAGCGGAGGATCGACAGGGGGGGGTCTGAATGAGCAGTTCTTC.

V and J are TRBV5-1 and TRBJ2-7; TRBD1 or TRBD2 may be the D gene (5 bases each). The CDR3 runs to 18 residues. CDR1 and CDR2 from the germline V gene are SGHRS and YFSETQ. Between the trimmed V and J ends, which lost 1 base and 5 bases, there was a span of 25 bases. The CDR3 is CASSLSRAAGTDYNEQYF. The CDR3 bases are TGCGCCAGCAGCTTGAGTAGGGCCGCCGGGACGGATTATAACGAGCAGTACTTC.

The CDR3 DNA reads TGTGCCAGCAGCTTGAGGGGGGCCTACAATGAGCAGTTCTTC. It translates to CASSLRGAYNEQFF. This chain joins TRBV5-6 and TRBJ2-1; D may correspond to TRBD1 or TRBD2 (6 bases each). The CDR3 sequence is 14 residues long. Trimming took 1 base from V and 2 from J, leaving 7 bases between them. Germline values: CDR1 SGHDT, CDR2 YYEEEE. Full variable domain (missing parts from reference TRBV5-6 and TRBJ2-1): DAGVTQSPTHLIKTRGQQVTLRCSPKSGHDTVSWYQQALGQGPQFIFQYYEEEERQRGNFPDRFSGHQFPNYSSELNVNALLLGDSALYLCASSLRGAYNEQFFGPGTRLTVL.

V is TRBV7-9 and J is TRBJ1-5; 9 bases map to TRBD1. From germline, CDR1 is SEHNR and CDR2 FQNEAQ (reference sequence). The CDR3 consists of 15 residues. The ends lost 2 bases at V and 2 bases at J; junction bases unmatched: 1. CDR3 sequence (DNA): TGTGCCAGCAGCTTAAGACAGGGGGGCAATCAGCCCCAGCATTTT. Amino acids: CASSLRQGGNQPQHF.

The V call is TRBV7-6, the J call TRBJ1-3, with a tentative D call TRBD1 (6 bases). This CDR3 is built from 15 residues. Germline CDR1 SGHVS, CDR2 FNYEAQ. Trimming cost V 3 bases and J 3 bases, with 12 bases left between them. CDR3 loop: CASSFGGGLGNTIYF. In nucleotides, the CDR3 is TGTGCCAGCAGCTTTGGGGGGGGGCTTGGAAACACCATATATTTT.

The chain uses TRBV7-9 and TRBJ1-5; D gene ambiguous. The CDR3 is 15 residues long. Germline V gives CDR1 SEHNR, CDR2 FQNEAQ (reference sequence). V was trimmed by 1 base and J by 5 bases, leaving 12 bases between them. This CDR3 reads CASSLEAAGHQPQHF. CDR3 coding DNA: TGTGCCAGCAGCTTAGAAGCAGCCGGGCATCAGCCCCAGCATTTT.

This clone has only one observation. This sequence joins TRBV4-1 and TRBJ1-2, with 7 bases matching TRBD1. CDR3 length: 14 residues. Germline V gene data show CDR1 as MGHRA and CDR2 as YSYEKL. J lost 6 bases, V lost 4 bases, and 8 bases had no gene match. The CDR3 loop is CASSLQGDRDGYTF. The CDR3 region has the DNA TGCGCCAGCAGCCTCCAGGGGGATCGAGATGGCTACACCTTC.

The chain employs TRBV4-1 and TRBJ1-2; D gene unclear. CDR1 MGHRA and CDR2 YSYEKL come from the germline V gene. The ends were cut back, 7 bases at V and 6 bases at J, with 15 bases in the middle. The CDR3 spans 13 residues. The DNA of the CDR3 is TGCGCCAGCACCTCAGGCGGAGGAGATGGCTACACCTTC. Translation: CASTSGGGDGYTF.

The chain is built from TRBV4-2 and TRBJ1-2; D call uncertain. The ends were cut back, 1 base at V and 0 bases at J, with 9 bases in the middle. The CDR3 is made up of 15 amino acids. Germline CDR1 LGHNA, CDR2 YNFKEQ. CDR3 nucleotides: TGTGCCAGCAGCCAAGTGCAGAGCGCTAACTATGGCTACACCTTC. This sequence encodes CASSQVQSANYGYTF.

The chain combines TRBV5-6 with TRBJ2-7; D not resolved. This CDR3 has 13 residues. Looked up from germline, CDR1 is SGHDT and CDR2 is YYEEEE. Trimming removed 0 bases from V and 4 bases from J, with 8 bases in between. The CDR3: CASSLARLYEQYF. CDR3 nucleotide sequence: TGTGCCAGCAGCTTGGCCCGCCTTTACGAGCAGTACTTC.

The sample holds one count of this clone. The chain recombines TRBV2 with TRBJ2-7; TRBD1 aligns across 8 bases. J gave up 4 bases and V 4 bases, and 9 bases lay outside the gene matches. Germline loops: CDR1 SNHLY, CDR2 FYNNEI. The CDR3 length is 15 residues. CDR3 coding DNA: TGTGCCAGCAGTGGCTGGACAGGGACCGGATACGAGCAGTACTTC. Residues: CASSGWTGTGYEQYF.

This sequence joins TRBV9 and TRBJ1-1; D is possibly TRBD1 (5 bases). The V and J ends lost 4 bases and 4 bases respectively, with 14 bases between them. Germline assignment: CDR1 SGDLS and CDR2 YYNGEE. The CDR3 consists of 14 residues. The CDR3 loop is CASSRSGGSTEAFF. The CDR3 DNA is TGTGCCAGCAGCCGATCGGGGGGATCCACTGAAGCTTTCTTT. Full variable domain (missing parts from reference TRBV9 and TRBJ1-1): DSGVTQTPKHLITATGQRVTLRCSPRSGDLSVYWYQQSLDQGLQFLIQYYNGEERAKGNILERFSAQQFPDLHSELNLSSLELGDSALYFCASSRSGGSTEAFFGQGTRLTVV.

The rearrangement links TRBV4-2 to TRBJ1-1, with D uncertain. Germline loops: CDR1 LGHNA, CDR2 YNFKEQ. The germline V and J ends were trimmed by 3 bases and 2 bases, with 7 bases remaining between them. This CDR3 has 13 amino acids. DNA of the CDR3: TGTGCCAGCAGCCAGGGAGACAACACTGAAGCTTTCTTT. The encoded protein is CASSQGDNTEAFF.